This T cell receptor beta chain was retrieved from a study of blood T cells in healthy people across ages. It was with a sample-barcoded 5' primer and a J-beta primer mix that a second PCR of roughly 7 to 12 cycles was run. TCRdb itself ran the 5' RACE reads through MiXCR, one entry per CDR3 protein. This table has over 1,500,000 distinct CDR3 sequences, about two fifths appearing once. CDR3 length: 16 residues. CDR1 SGHRS and CDR2 YFSETQ come from the germline V gene. V shed 4 bases and J 4 bases; nucleotides not matched to a gene: 10. The sequence came from a human donor in good health. The chain recombines TRBV5-1 with TRBJ2-1; 8 nucleotides line up with TRBD1. The sequencing sample was made of blood. The CDR3 is CASSPPRQGTYNEQFF. The CDR3 nucleotides read TGCGCCAGCAGCCCCCCGAGACAGGGGACTTACAATGAGCAGTTCTTC.